The 24 T cell receptor beta chains presented below share a single source sample, sequenced in a study of early stage breast cancer tumors (dated by TCRdb to 2016 to 2017). The library was generated by the immunoSEQ multiplex PCR assay. Sourced from immuneACCESS, this table was stored by TCRdb with only in-frame sequences that have V and J called. A share of the clones is absent; for the studies checked, an unresolved V gene accounts for under half, and the remainder has no known explanation. Recorded for this sample are about 51,000 clones; roughly 78% of them occurred a single time. The top ten hold just under 3.5% of the sample. The sample consisted of blood. The source of these receptors is a person aged 35-49 years with breast cancer.

This clone was recorded a few times. The chain joins TRBV14 to TRBJ2-3, with 7 bases fitting TRBD2. With 1 base clipped from V and 6 bases from J, the junction kept 4 bases outside the gene matches. Germline CDR1 reads SGHDN; CDR2 reads FVKESK. CDR3 length: 14 residues. For the CDR3, the DNA is TGTGCCAGCAGCCAAGGAAGCGGGGTTGATACGCAGTATTTT. It is translated as CASSQGSGVDTQYF.

The rearrangement uses TRBV21-1 and TRBJ2-7; the tabulated D call, TRBD1, remains unverified against the DNA. TRBV21-1 is termed a pseudogene. CDR3 size: 17 residues. The CDR3 spells CASSKAPRRDRDYEQYF. CDR3 sequence (DNA): TGTGCCAGCAGCAAAGCCCCAAGACGGGACAGGGACTACGAGCAGTACTTC.

J is TRBJ2-3 and V is TRBV7-9; 7 nucleotides match TRBD2. J lost 1 base, V lost 3 bases, and 4 bases had no gene match. The CDR3 extends over 15 amino acids. Germline lookup yields CDR1 SEHNR and CDR2 FQNEAQ (reference sequence). The CDR3 coding sequence is TGTGCCAGCAGCTTTAGCGGGCCGGGCACAGATACGCAGTATTTT. Translation: CASSFSGPGTDTQYF.

Here the CDR3 DNA reads TGCGCCAGCAGCTTGCTAGCGGGCACAGATACGCAGTATTTT. Protein: CASSLLAGTDTQYF. V is TRBV5-1 and J is TRBJ2-3; 7 bases fit TRBD2. V was pared by 1 base and J by 1 base, with 0 bases of the junction left unmatched. This CDR3 is 14 amino acids long. The germline gives CDR1 SGHRS, CDR2 YFSETQ.

The J gene is TRBJ2-7, the V gene TRBV27, with 10 positions matching TRBD1. This CDR3 spans 13 amino acids. The germline CDR1 and CDR2 sequences are MNHEY and SMNVEV (reference sequence). In nucleotides, the CDR3 is TGTACTACCCGGGACAGGGGATCCTACGAGCAGTACTTC. Residues: CTTRDRGSYEQYF.

J is TRBJ1-1 and V is TRBV25-1; D not resolved. Trimming left V 1 base short and J 1 base short, with 7 bases between. From germline, CDR1 is MGHDK and CDR2 SYGVNS. There are 14 residues in the CDR3. The CDR3 protein is CASSELTGNTEAFF. The CDR3 DNA reads TGTGCCAGCAGTGAATTAACGGGGAACACTGAAGCTTTCTTT.

The genes are TRBV6-7 and TRBJ1-2; TRBD1 is a possible D gene (5 bases). TRBV6-7 is filed as an ORF, its function uncertain. The germline V and J ends were trimmed by 4 bases and 3 bases, with 18 bases remaining between them. The CDR3 contains 16 residues. The CDR3 reads CASSLQPGWRYYGYTF. The CDR3 DNA sequence: TGTGCCAGCAGTTTACAGCCAGGGTGGAGGTACTATGGCTACACCTTC.

The chain couples TRBV30 to TRBJ2-7; 11 nucleotides agree with TRBD2. The CDR3 loop spans 17 amino acids. Germline CDR1 GTSNPN, CDR2 SVGIG (reference sequence). The V and J ends lost 8 bases and 6 bases, in that order; junction bases with no gene match: 21. In DNA form, the CDR3 reads TGTGCCGAGGGGGGACTAGCGGACCCGGAGGCGGATTGCGAGCAGTACTTC. Its translation is CAEGGLADPEADCEQYF.

The chain has TRBV11-3 and TRBJ2-4, with TRBD2 matching over 16 bases. The germline V gene has CDR1 SGHNT and CDR2 YENEEA. With 5 bases clipped from V and 0 bases from J, the junction kept 7 bases outside the gene matches. This CDR3 has 19 residues. Here the CDR3 DNA reads TGTGCCAGCAGCATAGCCGGGACTAGCGGGAGGGAAGCCAAAAACATTCAGTACTTC. Amino acid sequence: CASSIAGTSGREAKNIQYF. Variable domain in full (rest from reference TRBV11-3 and TRBJ2-4): EAGVVQSPRYKIIEKKQPVAFWCNPISGHNTLYWYLQNLGQGPELLIRYENEEAVDDSQLPKDRFSAERLKGVDSTLKIQPAELGDSAVYLCASSIAGTSGREAKNIQYFGAGTRLSVL.

The V and J genes are TRBV7-9 and TRBJ1-4, with 8 bases aligning to TRBD1. CDR1 is SEHNR and CDR2 is FQNEAQ in the germline V gene (reference sequence). There are 15 residues in the CDR3. V lost 5 bases to trimming and J lost 5 bases; unmatched junction nucleotides: 7. CDR3 amino acids: CASSQGDRTNEKLFF. In nucleotides, the CDR3 is TGTGCCAGCAGCCAAGGGGACAGGACAAATGAAAAACTGTTTTTT.

CDR3 in DNA: TGTGCCAGCAGCTTGGCTGGGGCGGACAGGGTGAATTCACCCCTCCACTTT. This gives the protein CASSLAGADRVNSPLHF. The gene calls are TRBV5-5 and TRBJ1-6; the match to TRBD1 covers 8 bases. This CDR3 is built from 17 residues. CDR1 and CDR2 from the germline V gene are SGHKS and YYEKEE (reference sequence). V dropped 0 bases and J dropped 7; count of bases not matched to a gene: 9.

Only one count was recorded for this clone. This sequence joins TRBV11-2 and TRBJ2-5; 9 bases align to TRBD1. The V gene's germline CDR1 is SGHAT and CDR2 FQNNGV. The V segment lost 8 bases and the J segment 5 bases; nucleotides outside the gene matches: 12. The CDR3 totals 15 residues. This CDR3 reads CASVQGAGWRETQYF. The CDR3 bases are TGTGCCAGCGTACAGGGGGCCGGTTGGCGGGAGACCCAGTACTTC.

The chain is built from TRBV7-3 and TRBJ2-3; the match to TRBD2 covers 8 bases. CDR3 length: 19 amino acids. The V gene end was trimmed by 0 bases and the J gene end by 4 bases; junction bases not matched to a gene: 15. Germline CDR1 is SGHTA and CDR2 is FQGTGA. The CDR3 protein is CASSLTSGLASGRADTQYF. The CDR3 bases are TGTGCCAGCAGCTTAACGTCGGGCTTGGCTAGCGGGCGGGCAGATACGCAGTATTTT.

This chain joins TRBV2 and TRBJ2-3, with TRBD2 identical over 15 bases. The germline V gene encodes CDR1 SNHLY and CDR2 FYNNEI. The ends lost 6 bases at V and 4 bases at J; junction bases unmatched: 2. The CDR3 runs to 15 residues. This CDR3 is CASSGLAGGADTQYF. DNA of the CDR3: TGTGCCAGCAGCGGACTAGCGGGAGGGGCAGATACGCAGTATTTT. The entire variable domain, with the rest obtained from reference TRBV2 and TRBJ2-3, is as follows: EPEVTQTPSHQVTQMGQEVILRCVPISNHLYFYWYRQILGQKVEFLVSFYNNEISEKSEIFDDQFSVERPDGSNFTLKIRSTKLEDSAMYFCASSGLAGGADTQYFGPGTRLTVL.

This rearrangement joins TRBV2 to TRBJ2-3, with no clear D. The CDR3 runs 14 residues. Trimming took 6 bases from V and 6 from J, leaving 16 bases between them. The germline V gene encodes CDR1 SNHLY and CDR2 FYNNEI. The CDR3 bases are TGTGCCAGCAGCGTCTTGTTCTATGGGGATACGCAGTATTTT. Its translation: CASSVLFYGDTQYF.

The chain carries TRBV9 and TRBJ1-1, with 12 bases fitting TRBD1. The CDR3 totals 17 residues. V was clipped by 3 bases and J by 4 bases; unmatched bases: 10. Germline-derived CDR1 and CDR2 are SGDLS and YYNGEE. The CDR3 coding sequence is TGTGCCAGCAGCGCTCACGGGACAGGGGGCGCGGGCACTGAAGCTTTCTTT. Amino acid sequence: CASSAHGTGGAGTEAFF.

This CDR3 is CAWRPAGSTDTQYF. The CDR3 bases are TGTGCCTGGAGGCCAGCGGGTAGCACAGATACGCAGTATTTT. The chain employs TRBV30 and TRBJ2-3, with D perhaps matching TRBD2 (6 bases). Trimming removed 3 bases at V and 0 bases at J, with 10 bases between. CDR1 and CDR2 from the germline V gene are GTSNPN and SVGIG (reference sequence). The CDR3 sequence is 14 residues long.

The chain joins TRBV28 to TRBJ2-4; the D is unclear. CDR1 MDHEN and CDR2 SYDVKM come from the germline V gene. CDR3 size: 14 residues. Trimming stripped 2 bases from V and 2 bases from J, with 7 bases between. The CDR3 sequence is CASSLRRSKNIQYF. In nucleotides, the CDR3 is TGTGCCAGCAGTTTAAGGAGATCCAAAAACATTCAGTACTTC.

This chain joins TRBV5-6 and TRBJ2-7; 9 positions agree with TRBD1. V lost 4 bases, J lost 5 bases, and 7 bases stayed unmatched. The germline V gene has CDR1 SGHDT and CDR2 YYEEEE. The CDR3 contains 14 residues. In DNA form, the CDR3 reads TGTGCCAGCAGCCGTACCGGGACAGGGAACGAGCAGTACTTC. Protein product: CASSRTGTGNEQYF.

This chain joins TRBV4-1 and TRBJ2-5; weak D call: TRBD2 (5 bases). CDR1 MGHRA and CDR2 YSYEKL come from the germline V gene. The CDR3 length is 15 residues. Trimming shortened V by 2 bases and J by 7 bases, and 17 bases separated the two germline ends. CDR3 amino acids: CASSQSGADPVTQYF. CDR3 nucleotide sequence: TGCGCCAGCAGCCAATCCGGAGCGGACCCGGTGACCCAGTACTTC.

The J gene is TRBJ2-7, the V gene TRBV10-2, with TRBD2 identical over 10 bases. With V trimmed by 8 bases and J by 5 bases, 6 bases remained unmatched. Germline CDR1 and CDR2: WSHSY and SAAADI. This CDR3 comprises 13 residues. CDR3 in amino acids: CASGGTSVDEQYF. The CDR3 bases are TGCGCCAGCGGCGGGACTAGCGTTGACGAGCAGTACTTC.

The CDR3 DNA reads TGTGCCAGCAGCCAAGGGCTCGGCACAGATACGCAGTATTTT. It codes for CASSQGLGTDTQYF. The chain couples TRBV4-2 to TRBJ2-3, with D unresolved. Germline CDR1 reads LGHNA; CDR2 reads YNFKEQ. V dropped 1 base and J dropped 1 base, with 6 bases sitting between them. The CDR3 is 14 amino acids.

The chain has TRBV9 and TRBJ1-1, with D uncertain. Germline V lookup: CDR1 SGDLS, CDR2 YYNGEE. Trimming cost V 4 bases and J 3 bases, with 13 bases left between them. There are 14 residues in the CDR3. The CDR3 DNA reads as TGTGCCAGCAGCCACAGTCCCTATTACACTGAAGCTTTCTTT. Translation gives CASSHSPYYTEAFF. The whole variable domain, remainder taken from reference TRBV9 and TRBJ1-1, is DSGVTQTPKHLITATGQRVTLRCSPRSGDLSVYWYQQSLDQGLQFLIQYYNGEERAKGNILERFSAQQFPDLHSELNLSSLELGDSALYFCASSHSPYYTEAFFGQGTRLTVV.

This clone has a handful of counts. The CDR3 coding sequence is TGCGCCAGCAGCCGAGACAGGAGTAGCAATCAGCCCCAGCATTTT. It encodes CASSRDRSSNQPQHF. The chain joins TRBV4-1 to TRBJ1-5; D is perhaps TRBD1 (6 bases). Trimming cost V 4 bases and J 0 bases, with 10 bases left between them. This CDR3 is built from 15 residues. Per germline, CDR1 MGHRA and CDR2 YSYEKL.